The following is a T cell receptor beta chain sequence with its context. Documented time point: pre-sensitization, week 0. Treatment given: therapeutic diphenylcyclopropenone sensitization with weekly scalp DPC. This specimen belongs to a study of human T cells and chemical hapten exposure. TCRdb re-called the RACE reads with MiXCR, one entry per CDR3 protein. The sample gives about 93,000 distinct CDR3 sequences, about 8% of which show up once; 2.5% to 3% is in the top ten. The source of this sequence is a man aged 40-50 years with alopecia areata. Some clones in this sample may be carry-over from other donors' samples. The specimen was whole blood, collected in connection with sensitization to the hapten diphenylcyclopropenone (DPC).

CDR3 sequence reads: CASSRDGQETQYF. DNA for the CDR3: TGTGCCAGCAGCCGGGACGGCCAAGAGACCCAGTACTTC. This rearrangement joins TRBV7-8 to TRBJ2-5; D may match TRBD1 or TRBD2 (5 bases each). From germline, CDR1 is SGHVS and CDR2 FQNEAQ. Trimming shortened V by 5 bases and J by 1 base, and 8 bases separated the two germline ends. The CDR3 length is 13 residues. The whole variable domain, remainder taken from reference TRBV7-8 and TRBJ2-5, is GAGVSQSPRYKVAKRGQDVALRCDPISGHVSLFWYQQALGQGPEFLTYFQNEAQLDKSGLPSDRFFAERPEGSVSTLKIQRTQQEDSAVYLCASSRDGQETQYFGPGTRLLVL.